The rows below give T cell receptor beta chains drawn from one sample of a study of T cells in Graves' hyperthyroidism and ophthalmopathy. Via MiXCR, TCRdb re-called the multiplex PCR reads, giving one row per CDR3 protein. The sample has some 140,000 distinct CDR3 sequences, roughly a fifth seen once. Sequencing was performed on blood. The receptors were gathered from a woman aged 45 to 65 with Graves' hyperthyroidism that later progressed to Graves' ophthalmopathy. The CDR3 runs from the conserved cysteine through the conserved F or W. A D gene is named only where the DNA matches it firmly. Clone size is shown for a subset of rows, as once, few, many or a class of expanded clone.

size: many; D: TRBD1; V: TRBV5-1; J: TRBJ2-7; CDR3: CASAAGGDEQYF; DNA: TGCGCCAGCGCGGCAGGGGGCGACGAGCAGTACTTC
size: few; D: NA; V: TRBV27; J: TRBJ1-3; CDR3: CASSPGTPGNTIYF; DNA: TGTGCCAGCAGTCCCGGGACTCCTGGAAACACCATATATTTT
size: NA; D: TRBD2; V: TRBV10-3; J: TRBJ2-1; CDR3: CAISETSGYNEQFF; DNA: TGTGCCATCAGTGAGACTAGCGGTTACAATGAGCAGTTCTTC
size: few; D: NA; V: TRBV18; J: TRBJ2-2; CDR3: CASVGQLNTGELFF; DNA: TGTGCCAGCGTTGGACAGCTGAACACCGGGGAGCTGTTTTTT
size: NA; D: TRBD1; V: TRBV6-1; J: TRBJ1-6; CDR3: CASSKPTRGQSSYNSPLHF; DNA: TGTGCCAGCAGTAAACCTACTCGGGGACAGAGCTCCTATAATTCACCCCTCCACTTT
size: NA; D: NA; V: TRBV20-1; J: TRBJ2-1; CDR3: CSAHTGSDEQFF; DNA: TGCAGTGCTCATACAGGGTCCGATGAGCAGTTCTTC
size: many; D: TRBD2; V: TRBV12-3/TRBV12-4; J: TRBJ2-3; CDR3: CASSGTSGSLDTDTQYF; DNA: TGTGCCAGCAGCGGTACTAGCGGGAGCTTGGACACAGATACGCAGTATTTT
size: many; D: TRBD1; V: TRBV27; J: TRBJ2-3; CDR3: CASSLGQVTDTQYF; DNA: TGTGCCAGCAGTTTGGGACAGGTGACAGATACGCAGTATTTT
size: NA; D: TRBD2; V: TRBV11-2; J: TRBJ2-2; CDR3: CASSLGWTSGKLGTGELFF; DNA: TGTGCCAGCAGCTTAGGCTGGACTAGCGGGAAGCTCGGCACCGGGGAGCTGTTTTTT
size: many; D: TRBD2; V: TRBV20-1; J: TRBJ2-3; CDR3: CSAIPSAVRQLEREWATDTQYF; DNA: TGCAGTGCTATCCCATCAGCGGTGAGACAGCTTGAGCGGGAGTGGGCCACAGATACGCAGTATTTT
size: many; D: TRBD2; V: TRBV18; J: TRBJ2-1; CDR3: CASSRTSGTHYNEQFF; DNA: TGTGCCAGCTCACGGACTAGCGGGACCCACTACAATGAGCAGTTCTTC
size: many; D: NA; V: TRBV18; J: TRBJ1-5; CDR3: CASRGTNQPQHF; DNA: TGTGCCAGCCGGGGGACCAATCAGCCCCAGCATTTT
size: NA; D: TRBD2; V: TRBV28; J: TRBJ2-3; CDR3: CASSRPRIAGGSTDTQYF; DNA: TGTGCCAGCAGTCGCCCCCGGATAGCGGGGGGTAGCACAGATACGCAGTATTTT
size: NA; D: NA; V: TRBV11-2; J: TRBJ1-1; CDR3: CASSFGTAKTEAFF; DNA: TGTGCCAGCAGCTTCGGGACGGCTAAAACTGAAGCTTTCTTT
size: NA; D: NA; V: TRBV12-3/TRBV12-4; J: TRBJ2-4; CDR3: CASSLAGINIQYF; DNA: TGTGCCAGCAGTTTAGCCGGGATAAACATTCAGTACTTC
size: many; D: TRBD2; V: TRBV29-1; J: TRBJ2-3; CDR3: CSSDGLAGTDTQYF; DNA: TGCAGCTCGGACGGGCTAGCGGGGACAGATACGCAGTATTTT
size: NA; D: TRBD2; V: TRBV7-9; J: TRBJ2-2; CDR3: CASSWTSGNTGELFF; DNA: TGTGCCAGCAGCTGGACTAGCGGCAACACCGGGGAGCTGTTTTTT
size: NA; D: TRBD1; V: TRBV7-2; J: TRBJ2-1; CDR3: CASSLGDRATVGQFF; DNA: TGTGCCAGCAGCTTAGGTGACAGGGCCACTGTGGGGCAGTTCTTC
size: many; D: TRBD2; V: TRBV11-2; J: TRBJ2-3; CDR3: CASSLDRGADTQYF; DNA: TGTGCCAGCAGCTTAGATCGGGGGGCAGATACGCAGTATTTT
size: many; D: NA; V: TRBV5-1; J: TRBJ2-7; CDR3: CASSLAGVGTYEQYF; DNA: TGCGCCAGCAGCTTGGCGGGAGTCGGCACCTACGAGCAGTACTTC
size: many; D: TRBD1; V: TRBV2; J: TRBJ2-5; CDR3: CASGGQGARETQYF; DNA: TGTGCCAGCGGGGGACAGGGGGCGCGAGAGACCCAGTACTTC
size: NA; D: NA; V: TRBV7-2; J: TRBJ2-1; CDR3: CASSLELAESSYNEQFF; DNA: TGTGCCAGCAGCCTTGAACTAGCAGAGAGCTCCTACAATGAGCAGTTCTTC
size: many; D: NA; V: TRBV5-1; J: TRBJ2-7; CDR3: CASSLGSGKSSYEQYF; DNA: TGCGCCAGCAGCTTGGGCAGTGGAAAGAGCTCCTACGAGCAGTACTTC
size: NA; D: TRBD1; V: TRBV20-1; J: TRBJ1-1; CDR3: CSVRGGTEAFF; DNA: TGCAGTGTCAGGGGGGGCACTGAAGCTTTCTTT
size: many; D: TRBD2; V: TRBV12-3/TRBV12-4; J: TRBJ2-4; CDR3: CASRLAGSSGLAKNIQYF; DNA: TGTGCCAGCAGGCTCGCGGGTTCTAGCGGGTTAGCCAAAAACATTCAGTACTTC
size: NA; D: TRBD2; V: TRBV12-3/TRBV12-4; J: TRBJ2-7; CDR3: CASTSGTSGSYEQYF; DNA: TGTGCCAGCACCTCGGGGACTAGCGGTTCCTACGAGCAGTACTTC
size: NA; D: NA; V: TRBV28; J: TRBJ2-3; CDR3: CASEWGGADTQYF; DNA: TGTGCCAGCGAGTGGGGCGGGGCAGATACGCAGTATTTT
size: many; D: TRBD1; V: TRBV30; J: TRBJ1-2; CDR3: CAWTGGLGYTF; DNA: TGTGCCTGGACAGGGGGGCTTGGCTACACCTTC
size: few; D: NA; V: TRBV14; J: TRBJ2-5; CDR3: CASSQVGSAFQETQYF; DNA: TGTGCCAGCAGCCAAGTCGGGAGCGCCTTTCAAGAGACCCAGTACTTC
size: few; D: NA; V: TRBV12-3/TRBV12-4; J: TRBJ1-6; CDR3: CASSLSAVINSPLHF; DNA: TGTGCCAGCAGCCTATCGGCAGTTATTAATTCACCCCTCCACTTT
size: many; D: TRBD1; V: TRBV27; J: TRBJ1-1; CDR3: CASSPRQGLAEAFF; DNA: TGTGCCAGCAGTCCCCGACAGGGTCTCGCTGAAGCTTTCTTT
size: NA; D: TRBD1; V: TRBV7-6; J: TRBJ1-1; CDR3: CASSLAGTDLEAFF; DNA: TGTGCCAGCAGCTTAGCCGGGACAGACCTTGAAGCTTTCTTT
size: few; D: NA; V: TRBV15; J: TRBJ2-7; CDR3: CATSRESSALYEQYF; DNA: TGTGCCACCAGCAGAGAATCCAGCGCCCTATACGAGCAGTACTTC
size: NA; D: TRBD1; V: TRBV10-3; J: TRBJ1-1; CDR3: CAISGEDRGTTEAFF; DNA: TGTGCCATCAGTGGCGAGGACAGGGGAACAACTGAAGCTTTCTTT
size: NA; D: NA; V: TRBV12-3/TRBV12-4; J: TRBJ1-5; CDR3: CASSSFGGANQPQHF; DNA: TGTGCCAGCTCGAGTTTCGGAGGGGCCAATCAGCCCCAGCATTTT
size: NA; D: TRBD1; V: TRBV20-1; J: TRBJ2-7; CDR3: CSAWDRDRGSYEQYF; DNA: TGCAGTGCTTGGGACCGGGACAGGGGCTCCTACGAGCAGTACTTC
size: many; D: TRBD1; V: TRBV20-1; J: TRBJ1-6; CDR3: CSASPTGVVSPLHF; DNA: TGCAGTGCTAGCCCGACAGGGGTAGTTTCACCCCTCCACTTT
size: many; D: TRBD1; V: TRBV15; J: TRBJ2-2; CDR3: CATSPRDRDTGELFF; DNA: TGTGCCACCAGCCCCCGGGACAGGGACACCGGGGAGCTGTTTTTT
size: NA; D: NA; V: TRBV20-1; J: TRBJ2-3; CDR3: CSARDHSGSTDTQYF; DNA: TGCAGTGCTAGAGATCACAGCGGTAGCACAGATACGCAGTATTTT
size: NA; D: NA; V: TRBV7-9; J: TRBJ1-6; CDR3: CASSPLGPNSPLHF; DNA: TGTGCCAGCAGCCCTCTGGGGCCCAATTCACCCCTCCACTTT
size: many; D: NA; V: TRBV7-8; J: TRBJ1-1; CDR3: CASSLATWMNTEAFF; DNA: TGTGCCAGCAGCTTAGCCACCTGGATGAACACTGAAGCTTTCTTT
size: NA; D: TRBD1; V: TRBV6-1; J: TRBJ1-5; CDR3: CASNEGAEPQHF; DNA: TGTGCCAGCAACGAGGGGGCTGAGCCCCAGCATTTT